This TCR beta chain was sequenced in a study of T cell responses to AZD1222 COVID-19 vaccine. General study results and limits: Recipients of two AZD1222 doses showed rising Spike-specific TCR breadth and depth. Nearly half of spike-specific TCRs reportedly go after variant regions that carry no mutations. Baseline seropositivity occurred in only a handful of AZD1222 recipients. Repertoires were obtained only post-peak T cell response.

About this clone: What it recognizes is unknown.

V lost 6 bases and J 9 bases, leaving 18 bases between the germline ends. Looked up from germline, CDR1 is MGHDK and CDR2 is SYGVNS. This CDR3 is built from 14 residues. This table comes from immunoSEQ multiplex PCR, and its TCRdb copy is limited to in-frame clones, with some not included. Of around 140,000 clones in the sample, roughly 91% were seen once. This specimen was peripheral blood, taken on day 0 of AZD1222 vaccination. The sequence came from an adult in good health. J is TRBJ2-1 and V is TRBV25-1; D not certain. The CDR3 reads CASSPLGQPFEQFF. DNA of the CDR3: TGTGCCAGCAGCCCCCTCGGGCAGCCCTTTGAGCAGTTCTTC.